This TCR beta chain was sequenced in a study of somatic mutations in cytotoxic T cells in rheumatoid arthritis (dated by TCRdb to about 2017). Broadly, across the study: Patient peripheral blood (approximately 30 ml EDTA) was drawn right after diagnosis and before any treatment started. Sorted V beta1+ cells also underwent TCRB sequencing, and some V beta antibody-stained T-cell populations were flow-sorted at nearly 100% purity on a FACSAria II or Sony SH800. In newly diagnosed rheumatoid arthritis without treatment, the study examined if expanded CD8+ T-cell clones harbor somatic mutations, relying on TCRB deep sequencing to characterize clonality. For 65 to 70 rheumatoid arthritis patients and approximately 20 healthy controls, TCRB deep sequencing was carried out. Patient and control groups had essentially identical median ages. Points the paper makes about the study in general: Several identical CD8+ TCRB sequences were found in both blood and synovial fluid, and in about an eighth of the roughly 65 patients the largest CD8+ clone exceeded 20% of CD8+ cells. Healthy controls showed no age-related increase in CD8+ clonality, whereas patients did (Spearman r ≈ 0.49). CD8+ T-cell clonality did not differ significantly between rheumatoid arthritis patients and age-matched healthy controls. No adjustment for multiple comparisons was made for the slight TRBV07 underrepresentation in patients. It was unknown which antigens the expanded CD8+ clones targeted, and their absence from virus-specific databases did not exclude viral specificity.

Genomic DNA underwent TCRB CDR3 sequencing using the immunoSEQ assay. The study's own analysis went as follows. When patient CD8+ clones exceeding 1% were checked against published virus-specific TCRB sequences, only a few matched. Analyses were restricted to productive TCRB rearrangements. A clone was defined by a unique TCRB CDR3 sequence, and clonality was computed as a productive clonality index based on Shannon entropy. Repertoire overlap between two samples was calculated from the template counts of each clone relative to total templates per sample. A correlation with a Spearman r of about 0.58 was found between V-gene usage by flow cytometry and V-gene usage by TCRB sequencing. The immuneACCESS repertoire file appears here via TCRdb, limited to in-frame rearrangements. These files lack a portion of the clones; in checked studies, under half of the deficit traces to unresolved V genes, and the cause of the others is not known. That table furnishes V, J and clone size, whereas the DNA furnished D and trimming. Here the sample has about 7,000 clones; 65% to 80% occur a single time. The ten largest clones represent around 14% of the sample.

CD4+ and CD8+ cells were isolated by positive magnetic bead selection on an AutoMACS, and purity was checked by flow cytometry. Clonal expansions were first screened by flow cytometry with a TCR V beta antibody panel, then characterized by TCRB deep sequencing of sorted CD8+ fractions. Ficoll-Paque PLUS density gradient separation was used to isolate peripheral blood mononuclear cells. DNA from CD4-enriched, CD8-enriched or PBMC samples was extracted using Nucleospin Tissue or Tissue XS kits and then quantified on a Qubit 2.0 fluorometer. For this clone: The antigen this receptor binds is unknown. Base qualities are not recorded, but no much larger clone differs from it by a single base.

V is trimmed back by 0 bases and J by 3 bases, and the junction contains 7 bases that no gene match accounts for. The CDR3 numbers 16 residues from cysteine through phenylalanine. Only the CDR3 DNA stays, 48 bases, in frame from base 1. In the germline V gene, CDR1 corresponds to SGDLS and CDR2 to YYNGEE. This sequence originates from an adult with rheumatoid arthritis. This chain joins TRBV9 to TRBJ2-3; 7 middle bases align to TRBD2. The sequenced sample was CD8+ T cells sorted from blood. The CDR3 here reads CASSVGTGGWTDTQYF. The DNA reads TGTGCCAGCAGCGTAGGAACCGGGGGGTGGACAGATACGCAGTATTTT. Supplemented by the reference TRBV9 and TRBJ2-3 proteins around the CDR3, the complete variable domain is DSGVTQTPKHLITATGQRVTLRCSPRSGDLSVYWYQQSLDQGLQFLIQYYNGEERAKGNILERFSAQQFPDLHSELNLSSLELGDSALYFCASSVGTGGWTDTQYFGPGTRLTVL.